The T cell receptor (beta chain) under discussion was sequenced for a study of T cell clusters in autoimmune cytopenias. For the study at large: A median age of roughly 59 years and mean of about 52 years characterized healthy donor controls.

Germline assignment: CDR1 LNHDA and CDR2 SQIVND (reference sequence). The CDR3 consists of 13 residues. By frequency, this clonotype is medium-sized. TRB rearrangements were amplified by touch-down multiplex PCR with mixed TRB-A/B primers. No DNA is given; TCRdb re-called the multiplex PCR reads and lists each CDR3 protein once. Its listing shows about 4,900 distinct CDR3 sequences. Roughly 40,000 genome equivalents of blood DNA were amplified for TRB. The sample was also reused in another study, on T cell repertoires in aging, cancer and after chemotherapy.

The sequenced material came from peripheral blood. This chain connects TRBV19 to TRBJ2-2. This TCR was sampled from a human donor in good health. The chain's CDR3 is CASSIHDTGELFF.